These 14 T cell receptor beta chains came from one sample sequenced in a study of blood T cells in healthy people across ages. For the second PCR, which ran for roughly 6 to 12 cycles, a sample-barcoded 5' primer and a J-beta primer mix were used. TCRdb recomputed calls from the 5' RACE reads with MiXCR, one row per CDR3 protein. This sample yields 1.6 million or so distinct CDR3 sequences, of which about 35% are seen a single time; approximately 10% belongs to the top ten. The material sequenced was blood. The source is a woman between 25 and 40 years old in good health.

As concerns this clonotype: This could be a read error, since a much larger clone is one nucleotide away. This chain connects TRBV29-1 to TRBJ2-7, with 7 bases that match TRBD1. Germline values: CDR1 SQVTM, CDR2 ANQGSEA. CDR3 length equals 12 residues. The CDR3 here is CNRNRDSYEQYF. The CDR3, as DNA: TGCAACCGTAACAGGGACAGCTACGAGCAGTACTTC.

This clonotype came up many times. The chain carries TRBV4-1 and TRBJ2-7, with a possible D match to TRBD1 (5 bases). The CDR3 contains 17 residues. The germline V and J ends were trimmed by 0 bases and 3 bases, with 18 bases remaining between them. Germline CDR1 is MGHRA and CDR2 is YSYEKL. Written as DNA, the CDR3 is TGCGCCAGCAGCCAAGAACCCAGGGTGTCTCCCAGCTACGAGCAGTACTTC. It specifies CASSQEPRVSPSYEQYF.

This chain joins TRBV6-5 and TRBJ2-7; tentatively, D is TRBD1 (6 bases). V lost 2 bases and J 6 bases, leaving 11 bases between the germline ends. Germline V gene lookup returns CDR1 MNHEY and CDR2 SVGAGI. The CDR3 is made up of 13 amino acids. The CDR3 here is CASSYGAGVEQYF. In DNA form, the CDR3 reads TGTGCCAGCAGTTACGGGGCAGGGGTCGAGCAGTACTTC.

The CDR3 loop is CASSYSRGAGTVTGELFF. CDR3 nucleotide sequence: TGTGCCAGCAGTTACTCACGCGGGGCTGGGACAGTCACCGGGGAGCTGTTTTTT. The J gene is TRBJ2-2, the V gene TRBV6-5; D may be TRBD1 (7 bases). The germline V and J ends were trimmed by 0 bases and 4 bases, with 18 bases remaining between them. This CDR3 comprises 18 residues. Germline V lookup: CDR1 MNHEY, CDR2 SVGAGI.

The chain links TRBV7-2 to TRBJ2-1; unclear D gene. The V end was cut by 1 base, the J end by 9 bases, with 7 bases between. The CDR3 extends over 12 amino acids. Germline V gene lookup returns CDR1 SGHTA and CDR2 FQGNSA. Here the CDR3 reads CASSLDRFEQFF. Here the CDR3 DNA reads TGTGCCAGCAGCTTAGATCGGTTTGAGCAGTTCTTC.

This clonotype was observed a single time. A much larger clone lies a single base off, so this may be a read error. DNA for the CDR3: TGTGCCAGCAGTCCCAGACTAGCGGGGGCCTACAATGAGCAGTACTTC. The encoded protein is CASSPRLAGAYNEQYF. J is TRBJ2-7 and V is TRBV12-3 or TRBV12-4; TRBD2 matches 12 bases. V lost 5 bases, J lost 7 bases, and 12 bases stayed unmatched. This CDR3 comprises 16 residues.

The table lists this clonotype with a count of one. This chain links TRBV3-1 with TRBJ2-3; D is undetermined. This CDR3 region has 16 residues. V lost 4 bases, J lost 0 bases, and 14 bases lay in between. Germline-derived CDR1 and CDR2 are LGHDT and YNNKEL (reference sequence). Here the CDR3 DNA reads TGTGCCAGCAGCCCCCGCAGTGGGCTCAGCACAGATACGCAGTATTTT. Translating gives CASSPRSGLSTDTQYF.

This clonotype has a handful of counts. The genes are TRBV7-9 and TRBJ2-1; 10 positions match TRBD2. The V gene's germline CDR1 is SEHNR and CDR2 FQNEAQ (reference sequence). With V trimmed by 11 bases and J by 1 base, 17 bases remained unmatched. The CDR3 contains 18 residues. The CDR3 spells CASNSGRAGVGSYNEQFF. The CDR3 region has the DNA TGTGCCTCCAACAGCGGGAGGGCCGGGGTAGGTTCCTACAATGAGCAGTTCTTC. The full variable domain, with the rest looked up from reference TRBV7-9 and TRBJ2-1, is DTGVSQNPRHKITKRGQNVTFRCDPISEHNRLYWYRQTLGQGPEFLTYFQNEAQLEKSRLLSDRFSAERPKGSFSTLEIQRTEQGDSAMYLCASNSGRAGVGSYNEQFFGPGTRLTVL.

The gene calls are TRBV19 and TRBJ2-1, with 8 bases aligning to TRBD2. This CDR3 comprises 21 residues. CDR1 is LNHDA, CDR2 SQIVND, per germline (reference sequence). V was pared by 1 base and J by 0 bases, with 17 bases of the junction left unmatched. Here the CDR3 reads CASSIGGMSGGASSSYNEQFF. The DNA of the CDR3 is TGTGCCAGTAGTATAGGTGGAATGAGCGGGGGAGCCTCGAGCTCCTACAATGAGCAGTTCTTC.

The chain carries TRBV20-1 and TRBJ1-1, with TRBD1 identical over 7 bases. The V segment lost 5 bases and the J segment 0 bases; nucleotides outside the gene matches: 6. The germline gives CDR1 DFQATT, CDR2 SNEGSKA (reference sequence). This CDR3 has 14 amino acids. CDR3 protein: CSAAPGQMNTEAFF. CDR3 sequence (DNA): TGCAGTGCTGCCCCGGGACAGATGAACACTGAAGCTTTCTTT.

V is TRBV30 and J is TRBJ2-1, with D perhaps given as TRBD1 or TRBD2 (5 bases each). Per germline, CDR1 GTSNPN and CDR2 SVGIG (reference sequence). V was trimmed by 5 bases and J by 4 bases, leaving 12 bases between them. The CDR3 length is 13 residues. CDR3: CAWFRDLYNEQFF. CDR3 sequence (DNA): TGTGCCTGGTTCCGGGACCTATACAATGAGCAGTTCTTC. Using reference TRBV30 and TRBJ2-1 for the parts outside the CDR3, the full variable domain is SQTIHQWPATLVQPVGSPLSLECTVEGTSNPNLYWYRQAAGRGLQLLFYSVGIGQISSEVPQNLSASRPQDRQFILSSKKLLLSDSGFYLCAWFRDLYNEQFFGPGTRLTVL.

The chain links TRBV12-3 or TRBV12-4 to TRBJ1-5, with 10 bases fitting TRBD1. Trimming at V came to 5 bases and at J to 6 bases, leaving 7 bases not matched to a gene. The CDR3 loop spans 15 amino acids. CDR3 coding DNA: TGTGCCAGCAGTGCACGACAGGGGGCAAGTCAGCCCCAGCATTTT. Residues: CASSARQGASQPQHF.

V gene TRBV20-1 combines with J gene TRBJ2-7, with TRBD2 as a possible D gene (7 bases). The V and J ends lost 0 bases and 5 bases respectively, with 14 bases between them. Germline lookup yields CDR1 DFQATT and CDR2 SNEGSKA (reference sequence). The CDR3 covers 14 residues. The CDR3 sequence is CSARDDGGLNEQYF. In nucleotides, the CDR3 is TGCAGTGCTAGAGATGACGGGGGGCTCAACGAGCAGTACTTC.

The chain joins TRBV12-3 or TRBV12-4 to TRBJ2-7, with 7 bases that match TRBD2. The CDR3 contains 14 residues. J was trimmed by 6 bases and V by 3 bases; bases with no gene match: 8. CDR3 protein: CASSFGGGVLEQYF. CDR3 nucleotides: TGTGCCAGCAGTTTCGGTGGGGGGGTACTCGAGCAGTACTTC.